This TCR beta chain was recorded in a study of blood T cell repertoires in COVID-19. Overall study: T cells, B-cell-depleted T cells, or PBMCs supplied cDNA or gDNA.

Data came from immunoSEQ multiplex PCR; TCRdb stores just in-frame clones and leaves some out. Among over 100,000 clones listed, 80% to 85% were seen once. The sample was PBMCs or T cells enriched from blood (not recorded which). The receptor was derived from a woman under 40 who had recovered from COVID-19.

The CDR3 sequence: CASSSVPGQGGFNSPLHF. The CDR3 DNA is TGTGCCAGCAGCTCAGTCCCGGGACAGGGGGGTTTTAATTCACCCCTCCACTTT. This chain joins TRBV5-4 and TRBJ1-6; 11 nucleotides match TRBD1. The germline CDR1 and CDR2 sequences are SGHNT and YYREEE (reference sequence). The CDR3 contains 18 residues. Trimming took 3 bases from V and 6 from J; bases not matched to a gene: 11.